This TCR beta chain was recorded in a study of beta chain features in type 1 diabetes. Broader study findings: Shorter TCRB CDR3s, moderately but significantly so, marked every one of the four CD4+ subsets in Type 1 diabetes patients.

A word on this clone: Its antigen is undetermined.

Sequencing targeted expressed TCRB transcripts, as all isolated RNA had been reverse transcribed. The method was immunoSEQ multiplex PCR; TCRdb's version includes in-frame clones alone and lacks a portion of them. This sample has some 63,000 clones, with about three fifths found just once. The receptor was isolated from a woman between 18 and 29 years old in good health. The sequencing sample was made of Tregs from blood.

CDR3 coding DNA: TGTGCCAGCAGGCCGATTAACACCGGGGAGCTGTTTTTT. Translating it yields CASRPINTGELFF. The rearrangement uses TRBV19 and TRBJ2-2; D call uncertain. This CDR3 comprises 13 residues. Looked up from germline, CDR1 is LNHDA and CDR2 is SQIVND (reference sequence). V was trimmed by 9 bases and J by 2 bases, leaving 10 bases between them. Supplemented by reference TRBV19 and TRBJ2-2, the full variable domain reads DGGITQSPKYLFRKEGQNVTLSCEQNLNHDAMYWYRQDPGQGLRLIYYSQIVNDFQKGDIAEGYSVSREKKESFPLTVTSAQKNPTAFYLCASRPINTGELFFGEGSRLTVL.